These 20 T cell receptor beta chains came from one sample sequenced in a study of cytomegalovirus exposure and HLA in healthy donors. PCR employed 60 Vbeta and 13 Jbeta primers. The protocol was immunoSEQ multiplex PCR, while the TCRdb copy is restricted to in-frame clones and leaves out a portion. The sample lists 95,000 to 150,000 clones; more than 75% were seen once. The sequenced sample consisted of PBMCs. The source is a man in his thirties or forties in good health and CMV-seropositive.

This chain links TRBV9 with TRBJ1-1; 9 bases align to TRBD1. CDR1 is SGDLS, CDR2 YYNGEE, per germline. This CDR3 region has 16 residues. The trim removed 3 bases at V and 0 bases at J, leaving 6 bases unmatched. The CDR3 sequence: CASSETGGALNTEAFF. The CDR3 nucleotides are TGTGCCAGCAGCGAAACAGGGGGCGCGTTGAACACTGAAGCTTTCTTT. Combining the CDR3 with reference TRBV9 and TRBJ1-1 gives the whole variable domain DSGVTQTPKHLITATGQRVTLRCSPRSGDLSVYWYQQSLDQGLQFLIQYYNGEERAKGNILERFSAQQFPDLHSELNLSSLELGDSALYFCASSETGGALNTEAFFGQGTRLTVV.

The chain joins TRBV10-2 to TRBJ1-1; 12 bases agree with TRBD1. CDR3 length: 15 amino acids. The V segment lost 4 bases and the J segment 5 bases; nucleotides outside the gene matches: 5. Germline V gene lookup returns CDR1 WSHSY and CDR2 SAAADI. The DNA of the CDR3 is TGCGCCAGCAGTGTAGGGGACAGGGGGCTGACTGAAGCTTTCTTT. It codes for CASSVGDRGLTEAFF.

This chain uses TRBV11-3 with TRBJ1-2, with a tentative D call TRBD1 (5 bases). CDR1 is SGHNT and CDR2 is YENEEA in the germline V gene. The CDR3 is made up of 18 amino acids. Deletions cut 3 bases from V and 1 base from J, with 21 bases between. In DNA, the CDR3 is TGTGCCAGCAGCTTTCCCTGGACTGATCGGGGGGGTAACTATGGCTACACCTTC. Translating gives CASSFPWTDRGGNYGYTF.

The V and J genes are TRBV28 and TRBJ2-7; D is perhaps TRBD1 (6 bases). V was shortened by 7 bases and J by 0 bases, with 13 bases between the two germline ends. CDR3 length equals 14 residues. Germline lookup yields CDR1 MDHEN and CDR2 SYDVKM. CDR3 nucleotides: TGTGCCAGCATCACAGGGCGGCGCTCCTACGAGCAGTACTTC. It codes for CASITGRRSYEQYF.

This chain joins TRBV28 and TRBJ2-2; TRBD1 matches 10 bases. V shed 6 bases and J 8 bases; nucleotides not matched to a gene: 6. The CDR3 is made up of 14 amino acids. Looked up from germline, CDR1 is MDHEN and CDR2 is SYDVKM. The CDR3 protein is CASSLDRGSGELFF. CDR3 nucleotides: TGTGCCAGCAGCCTGGACAGGGGGTCGGGGGAGCTGTTTTTT.

This chain links TRBV10-3 with TRBJ2-2, with D possibly being TRBD2 (5 bases). CDR3 length: 13 amino acids. CDR1 is ENHRY and CDR2 is SYGVKD in the germline V gene. With 8 bases removed from V and 6 bases from J, the gap between germline ends came to 13 bases. Here the CDR3 reads CAISLARAGELFF. The CDR3 DNA is TGTGCCATCTCCCTAGCTCGTGCCGGGGAGCTGTTTTTT.

The chain uses TRBV7-2 and TRBJ2-3, with D perhaps matching TRBD1 (5 bases). This CDR3 contains 14 residues. The V end lost 5 bases, the J end lost 8 bases, and 17 bases lay between the germline ends. Germline CDR1 SGHTA, CDR2 FQGNSA. The CDR3 bases are TGTGCCAGCAGCCCCCCCTCCAGGGCCACTACGCAGTATTTT. It encodes CASSPPSRATTQYF. The complete variable domain, with remaining parts taken from reference TRBV7-2 and TRBJ2-3, reads GAGVSQSPSNKVTEKGKDVELRCDPISGHTALYWYRQSLGQGLEFLIYFQGNSAPDKSGLPSDRFSAERTGGSVSTLTIQRTQQEDSAVYLCASSPPSRATTQYFGPGTRLTVL.

This clone was detected only a few times. The chain has TRBV25-1 and TRBJ2-7, with TRBD2 matching over 7 bases. This CDR3 has 11 amino acids. Trimming cost V 10 bases and J 4 bases; bases outside gene matches: 4. CDR1 and CDR2 (germline): MGHDK, SYGVNS. CDR3 loop: CAIREDYEQYF. The CDR3 region has the DNA TGTGCCATTCGGGAGGATTACGAGCAGTACTTC.

The count of this clone is one. The chain is built from TRBV13 and TRBJ2-7; D may be TRBD1 (5 bases). The CDR3 spans 15 residues. The V gene's germline CDR1 is PRHDT and CDR2 FYEKMQ (reference sequence). The V end was cut by 6 bases, the J end by 3 bases, with 18 bases between. The CDR3 here is CASSPGSGVIYEQYF. DNA for the CDR3: TGTGCCAGCAGTCCAGGGTCAGGTGTAATCTACGAGCAGTACTTC.

The gene calls are TRBV15 and TRBJ1-2; tentative D call: TRBD1 (6 bases). The V end lost 5 bases, the J end lost 8 bases, and 15 bases lay between the germline ends. Germline V gene sequence: CDR1 LNHNV, CDR2 YYDKDF (reference sequence). The CDR3 spans 13 residues. The CDR3 spells CATSSQGEWGYTF. The CDR3, as DNA: TGTGCCACCAGCTCACAGGGAGAATGGGGCTACACCTTC.

This clone was observed a handful of times. This sequence joins TRBV10-2 and TRBJ2-7, with a weak D call TRBD1 (6 bases). The CDR3 totals 14 residues. Germline CDR1 is WSHSY and CDR2 is SAAADI. V was trimmed by 9 bases and J by 6 bases, leaving 21 bases between them. The CDR3 spells CARSRRGFSTEQYF. Written as DNA, the CDR3 is TGCGCCAGGTCGCGAAGGGGGTTCTCTACCGAGCAGTACTTC.

The rearrangement uses TRBV4-2 and TRBJ2-5; the D is unclear. Deletions cut 3 bases from V and 5 bases from J, with 13 bases between. This CDR3 has 14 residues. CDR1 and CDR2 (germline): LGHNA, YNFKEQ. This chain's CDR3 is CASSHPTGEETQYF. In DNA, the CDR3 is TGTGCCAGCAGCCATCCTACGGGTGAGGAGACCCAGTACTTC.

This chain joins TRBV7-6 and TRBJ1-1; tentative D call: TRBD1 (5 bases). Trimming left V 5 bases short and J 1 base short, with 11 bases between. Germline V gene sequence: CDR1 SGHVS, CDR2 FNYEAQ. CDR3 length equals 14 residues. Here the CDR3 DNA reads TGTGCCAGCAGCCCTAGACAGAAGAACACTGAAGCTTTCTTT. Its protein is CASSPRQKNTEAFF.

CDR3 sequence reads: CASSYEGAANEKLFF. The CDR3 DNA reads as TGTGCCAGCAGTTACGAGGGGGCGGCTAATGAAAAACTGTTTTTT. This chain connects TRBV6-6 to TRBJ1-4; 7 bases align to TRBD1. The CDR3 spans 15 residues. The germline gives CDR1 MNHNY, CDR2 SVGAGI (reference sequence). With V trimmed by 2 bases and J by 3 bases, 3 bases remained unmatched.

V and J are TRBV7-9 and TRBJ2-7, with TRBD2 identical over 8 bases. Germline V gene sequence: CDR1 SEHNR, CDR2 FQNEAQ (reference sequence). The V segment lost 5 bases and the J segment 2 bases; nucleotides outside the gene matches: 2. The CDR3 is made up of 13 amino acids. Here the CDR3 reads CASSPGGTYEQYF. As DNA, the CDR3 is TGTGCCAGCAGCCCGGGAGGGACCTACGAGCAGTACTTC.

This clone was found once. The chain couples TRBV29-1 to TRBJ1-5; D unclear. This CDR3 is built from 12 residues. CDR1 and CDR2 (germline): SQVTM, ANQGSEA. Trimming took 5 bases from V and 1 from J, leaving 6 bases between them. CDR3: CSVWASNQPQHF. The DNA for the CDR3 is TGCAGCGTTTGGGCCAGCAATCAGCCCCAGCATTTT. The whole variable domain, remainder taken from reference TRBV29-1 and TRBJ1-5, is SAVISQKPSRDICQRGTSLTIQCQVDSQVTMMFWYRQQPGQSLTLIATANQGSEATYESGFVIDKFPISRPNLTFSTLTVSNMSPEDSSIYLCSVWASNQPQHFGDGTRLSIL.

The V gene is TRBV9, the J gene TRBJ1-4, with D maybe TRBD1 (6 bases). The CDR3 has 15 amino acids. Trimming shortened V by 3 bases and J by 4 bases, and 13 bases separated the two germline ends. The V gene's germline CDR1 is SGDLS and CDR2 YYNGEE. The CDR3 region is CASSDTTGDNEKLFF. The CDR3 DNA reads as TGTGCCAGCAGCGACACGACAGGAGATAATGAAAAACTGTTTTTT.

V is TRBV4-1 and J is TRBJ2-7; perhaps TRBD1 as D (6 bases). The V end was cut by 4 bases, the J end by 6 bases, with 25 bases between. Germline CDR1 reads MGHRA; CDR2 reads YSYEKL. The CDR3 is 17 amino acids. In nucleotides, the CDR3 is TGCGCCAGCAGCCCGATCGTGAGGGGGTGGCCCTTCCCCGAGCAGTACTTC. Its protein product is CASSPIVRGWPFPEQYF.

CDR3 protein: CASSTVGGFSNQPQHF. The CDR3 DNA is TGTGCCAGTAGTACGGTAGGGGGCTTCAGCAATCAGCCCCAGCATTTT. The chain recombines TRBV19 with TRBJ1-5; 7 nucleotides agree with TRBD1. The CDR3 sequence is 16 residues long. The germline CDR1 and CDR2 sequences are LNHDA and SQIVND (reference sequence). V was pared by 4 bases and J by 1 base, with 7 bases of the junction left unmatched.

V is TRBV10-3 and J is TRBJ2-5; 10 positions agree with TRBD2. V lost 3 bases, J lost 5 bases, and 9 bases stayed unmatched. The length of the CDR3 is 16 residues. CDR1 ENHRY and CDR2 SYGVKD come from the germline V gene. CDR3 loop: CAISDPPGSGRETQYF. CDR3 sequence (DNA): TGTGCCATCAGTGACCCCCCTGGTAGCGGGAGGGAGACCCAGTACTTC.